The source of this T cell receptor beta chain is a study of blood T cells in healthy people across ages. Alongside a J-beta primer mix, a sample-barcoded 5' primer served in a second PCR lasting about 7 to 11 cycles. TCRdb processed the 5' RACE reads anew with MiXCR; each CDR3 protein has one entry. The top ten clones hold roughly 19% of a sample with fewer than 900,000 distinct CDR3 sequences, more than 40% of them seen once. To note about this clonotype: Its antigen is not identified.

Broader study findings: Diversity of TCR beta per million T cells declined in a roughly linear way with age.

The CDR3 is made up of 14 amino acids. Trimming at V came to 5 bases and at J to 4 bases, leaving 7 bases not matched to a gene. The germline gives CDR1 SGHTA, CDR2 FQGNSA. This sequence originates from a woman in her sixties in good health. The sample taken for sequencing was blood. The chain employs TRBV7-2 and TRBJ1-1; 7 bases are shared with TRBD1. CDR3 in amino acids: CASSKDRVITEAFF. The CDR3 DNA reads TGTGCCAGCAGCAAAGACAGGGTGATCACTGAAGCTTTCTTT.